These 27 T cell receptor beta chains were all obtained from the same sample, sequenced in a study of T cell therapy after organ transplantation. Antigens for these TCRs are unknown. Clones were read by immunoSEQ multiplex PCR, and TCRdb kept only the in-frame ones, dropping some. The sample has about 50,000 clones, approximately 94% seen once. The source was CD8+ T cells from blood, collected before autologous CMV-specific T cell therapy. These receptors all come from a human patient who had received a solid organ transplant and had CMV disease.

This clone showed up just once. The chain carries TRBV7-2 and TRBJ2-6, with 8 bases that match TRBD1. Trimming removed 1 base from V and 1 base from J; junction bases left unmatched: 9. The CDR3 runs to 19 residues. The germline V gene has CDR1 SGHTA and CDR2 FQGNSA. The CDR3 sequence is CASSLVWQGAISGANVLTF. DNA of the CDR3: TGTGCCAGCAGCTTAGTTTGGCAGGGGGCTATTTCTGGGGCCAACGTCCTGACTTTC.

The table lists this clone with a count of one. The V and J genes are TRBV4-2 and TRBJ1-1; D gene unclear. The CDR3 loop spans 14 amino acids. Germline values: CDR1 LGHNA, CDR2 YNFKEQ. Trimming left V 3 bases short and J 6 bases short, with 14 bases between. CDR3 in DNA: TGTGCCAGCAGCCACCGGTCCGGAGGCTCTGAAGCTTTCTTT. As protein: CASSHRSGGSEAFF.

The V gene is TRBV15, the J gene TRBJ1-3; D possibly corresponds to TRBD1 (5 bases). The CDR3 has 18 residues. Germline CDR1 and CDR2: LNHNV and YYDKDF (reference sequence). Trimming removed 0 bases at V and 0 bases at J, with 15 bases between. CDR3 in amino acids: CATSREWGSIPSGNTIYF. The CDR3 DNA is TGTGCCACCAGCAGAGAATGGGGCAGCATACCCTCTGGAAACACCATATATTTT.

The rearrangement links TRBV27 to TRBJ2-2, with 10 bases identical to TRBD1. J lost 7 bases, V lost 5 bases, and 10 bases had no gene match. This CDR3 spans 16 amino acids. CDR1 and CDR2 (germline): MNHEY, SMNVEV (reference sequence). This CDR3 is CASSPIPGQGNGELFF. CDR3 nucleotide sequence: TGTGCCAGCAGTCCCATTCCGGGACAGGGGAACGGGGAGCTGTTTTTT.

This chain links TRBV11-2 with TRBJ2-7, with 7 positions matching TRBD2. J gave up 6 bases and V 5 bases, and 7 bases lay outside the gene matches. The CDR3 spans 13 residues. Germline assignment: CDR1 SGHAT and CDR2 FQNNGV. Here the CDR3 DNA reads TGTGCCAGCAGCCCCAGCGGGGAAGGCGAGCAGTACTTC. It is translated as CASSPSGEGEQYF.

This rearrangement joins TRBV19 to TRBJ2-7; TRBD1 matches 9 bases. The CDR3 contains 15 residues. The germline CDR1 and CDR2 sequences are LNHDA and SQIVND (reference sequence). V lost 4 bases, J lost 6 bases, and 10 bases stayed unmatched. The CDR3 here is CASSTNHRGQAEQYF. The CDR3 region has the DNA TGTGCCAGTAGTACCAATCACAGGGGGCAGGCCGAGCAGTACTTC.

The CDR3 DNA reads as TGTGCCAGCAGCTCTGGACCCAACACCGGGGAGCTGTTTTTT. It translates to CASSSGPNTGELFF. This rearrangement joins TRBV7-9 to TRBJ2-2; no definite D call. The CDR3 runs to 14 residues. The germline V gene encodes CDR1 SEHNR and CDR2 FQNEAQ (reference sequence). Trimming removed 4 bases from V and 2 bases from J, with 8 bases in between.

This chain uses TRBV9 with TRBJ2-3; the match to TRBD2 covers 7 bases. Trimming cost V 3 bases and J 0 bases; bases outside gene matches: 4. In germline, CDR1 is SGDLS, CDR2 YYNGEE. CDR3 length: 15 residues. Here the CDR3 reads CASSEGTISTDTQYF. In DNA, the CDR3 is TGTGCCAGCAGCGAGGGGACTATTAGCACAGATACGCAGTATTTT.

This clone has only a few counts. The V gene is TRBV7-9, the J gene TRBJ1-5; no firm D call. The CDR3 consists of 15 residues. Germline CDR1 reads SEHNR; CDR2 reads FQNEAQ (reference sequence). V was shortened by 1 base and J by 2 bases, with 9 bases between the two germline ends. Here the CDR3 DNA reads TGTGCCAGCAGCTTAGGATCGGGTGGCAATCAGCCCCAGCATTTT. Its protein product is CASSLGSGGNQPQHF. The variable domain in full, completed from reference TRBV7-9 and TRBJ1-5, reads DTGVSQNPRHKITKRGQNVTFRCDPISEHNRLYWYRQTLGQGPEFLTYFQNEAQLEKSRLLSDRFSAERPKGSFSTLEIQRTEQGDSAMYLCASSLGSGGNQPQHFGDGTRLSIL.

The gene calls are TRBV9 and TRBJ2-7, with D tentatively TRBD1 (7 bases). CDR3 length: 15 amino acids. Trimming pared 3 bases from V and 6 bases from J, leaving 19 bases between. Germline V gene lookup returns CDR1 SGDLS and CDR2 YYNGEE. The CDR3 DNA reads as TGTGCCAGCAGCGGGGAGGAAACAGGGGCAGGCGAGCAGTACTTC. This gives the protein CASSGEETGAGEQYF.

The chain is built from TRBV9 and TRBJ2-7; perhaps TRBD1 as D (5 bases). Trimming cost V 1 base and J 6 bases, with 14 bases left between them. The germline CDR1 and CDR2 sequences are SGDLS and YYNGEE. The length of the CDR3 is 14 residues. CDR3 coding DNA: TGTGCCAGCAGCGTACGTGGGGATAGGGGCGAGCAGTACTTC. As protein: CASSVRGDRGEQYF.

The chain joins TRBV9 to TRBJ2-2; D is unresolved. Between the trimmed V and J ends, which lost 3 bases and 0 bases, there was a span of 3 bases. The CDR3 loop spans 13 amino acids. CDR1 and CDR2 from the germline V gene are SGDLS and YYNGEE. Here the CDR3 DNA reads TGTGCCAGCAGCGCCCCGAACACCGGGGAGCTGTTTTTT. It yields the protein CASSAPNTGELFF.

The chain joins TRBV27 to TRBJ1-5, with 8 positions matching TRBD1. The CDR3 loop spans 16 amino acids. The germline CDR1 and CDR2 sequences are MNHEY and SMNVEV (reference sequence). V trimming: 3 bases; J trimming: 0 bases; junction bases outside the gene matches: 4. In DNA, the CDR3 is TGTGCCAGCAGTTTGACAGGGGCCTTTAGCAATCAGCCCCAGCATTTT. Its protein is CASSLTGAFSNQPQHF.

This clone was recorded once. The chain joins TRBV13 to TRBJ2-7; D gene ambiguous. V was shortened by 0 bases and J by 7 bases, with 10 bases between the two germline ends. CDR1 and CDR2 (germline): PRHDT, FYEKMQ (reference sequence). The CDR3 consists of 13 residues. CDR3 protein: CASSLGSSKEQYF. The DNA for the CDR3 is TGTGCCAGCAGCTTAGGGTCGTCAAAAGAGCAGTACTTC.

V gene TRBV6-5 combines with J gene TRBJ2-1; 8 bases match TRBD2. The CDR3 sequence is 15 residues long. Trimming removed 2 bases from V and 1 base from J; junction bases left unmatched: 1. The V gene's germline CDR1 is MNHEY and CDR2 SVGAGI. In DNA form, the CDR3 reads TGTGCCAGCAGTTACACGGGAGGGTCCTACAATGAGCAGTTCTTC. It is translated as CASSYTGGSYNEQFF.

The genes are TRBV30 and TRBJ1-2, with TRBD1 as a possible D gene (5 bases). Deletions cut 1 base from V and 2 bases from J, with 14 bases between. The CDR3 has 15 residues. Germline values: CDR1 GTSNPN, CDR2 SVGIG (reference sequence). CDR3 amino acids: CAWSDLQEINYGYTF. The DNA of the CDR3 is TGTGCCTGGAGTGATCTACAGGAGATAAACTATGGCTACACCTTC.

The V and J genes are TRBV13 and TRBJ2-7; D may be TRBD1 (7 bases). V lost 1 base and J lost 5, with 15 bases in between. Germline V gives CDR1 PRHDT, CDR2 FYEKMQ (reference sequence). There are 15 residues in the CDR3. For the CDR3, the DNA is TGTGCCAGCAGCTTAGAGGGCAGGGGGGTCAACGAGCAGTACTTC. Its translation: CASSLEGRGVNEQYF.

The chain combines TRBV19 with TRBJ2-2, with no clear D. Trimming shortened V by 7 bases and J by 5 bases, and 8 bases separated the two germline ends. Germline V gene data show CDR1 as LNHDA and CDR2 as SQIVND (reference sequence). CDR3 length: 12 residues. This chain's CDR3 is CASKKGTGELFF. The CDR3 coding sequence is TGTGCCAGTAAGAAGGGAACCGGGGAGCTGTTTTTT.

Remarks on this clone: The junction does not match germline at one end; this may be a read error. V gene TRBV6-5 combines with J gene TRBJ1-2; tentative D call: TRBD1 (6 bases). This CDR3 comprises 12 residues. CDR1 MNHEY and CDR2 SVGAGI come from the germline V gene. DNA for the CDR3: TGTGCCAGCAGCCCAGGGGCTCATGGATACACCTTC. As protein: CASSPGAHGYTF.

V is TRBV16 and J is TRBJ1-2; weak D call: TRBD1 (6 bases). Germline loops: CDR1 KGHSY, CDR2 FQNENV. The CDR3 totals 13 residues. The V gene lost 4 bases and the J gene lost 6 bases, with 12 bases spanning the gap. CDR3 nucleotides: TGTGCCAGCAGCCCGGACAGAGGCCATGGCTACACCTTC. It is translated as CASSPDRGHGYTF.

V usage is TRBV19 and J usage is TRBJ1-6, with a possible D match to TRBD1 (6 bases). Per the germline V gene, CDR1 is LNHDA and CDR2 is SQIVND (reference sequence). V was trimmed by 1 base and J by 5 bases, leaving 18 bases between them. CDR3 length: 18 amino acids. Here the CDR3 DNA reads TGTGCCAGTAGTATAGCTCTTTTCGGGGGGCTGGATAATTCACCCCTCCACTTT. Residues: CASSIALFGGLDNSPLHF.

The CDR3 nucleotides are TGTGCCAGCAGTTACGGGGCCGGGGAGCTGTTTTTT. Its translation: CASSYGAGELFF. The chain recombines TRBV6-5 with TRBJ2-2, with D hard to call. There are 12 residues in the CDR3. Germline CDR1 MNHEY, CDR2 SVGAGI. Trimming took 2 bases from V and 6 from J, leaving 4 bases between them.

This chain connects TRBV27 to TRBJ2-7; D might be TRBD2 (5 bases). The CDR3 runs 18 residues. With 5 bases removed from V and 3 bases from J, the gap between germline ends came to 26 bases. Germline CDR1 reads MNHEY; CDR2 reads SMNVEV (reference sequence). CDR3 bases: TGTGCCAGCAGTACCCTTCCCCCACTAGTAGACGACTACTACGAGCAGTACTTC. Translation: CASSTLPPLVDDYYEQYF.

This chain uses TRBV6-5 with TRBJ2-7; D is possibly TRBD1 (5 bases). Germline loops: CDR1 MNHEY, CDR2 SVGAGI. The CDR3 has 14 residues. The V and J ends lost 2 bases and 2 bases respectively, with 10 bases between them. For the CDR3, the DNA is TGTGCCAGCAGTTACCGCAGGGCCACCTACGAGCAGTACTTC. Translation gives CASSYRRATYEQYF.

This clone turned up a few times. The J gene is TRBJ2-3, the V gene TRBV9; either TRBD1 or TRBD2 may fit D (7 bases each). This CDR3 has 17 amino acids. Trimming shortened V by 4 bases and J by 0 bases, and 18 bases separated the two germline ends. Germline V gene data show CDR1 as SGDLS and CDR2 as YYNGEE. This chain's CDR3 is CASSLSGTDVSTDTQYF. DNA of the CDR3: TGTGCCAGCAGCCTAAGCGGGACAGATGTAAGCACAGATACGCAGTATTTT.

This clone has only one observation. The chain is built from TRBV5-1 and TRBJ2-1; possibly TRBD2 for D (6 bases). This CDR3 region has 13 residues. Germline CDR1 and CDR2: SGHRS and YFSETQ. Trimming removed 7 bases from V and 4 bases from J, with 12 bases in between. The CDR3 coding sequence is TGCGCCAGCCTCCGGGAGAATTACAATGAGCAGTTCTTC. Translation gives CASLRENYNEQFF.

The chain combines TRBV29-1 with TRBJ2-7; 9 bases agree with TRBD2. V lost 4 bases and J lost 3; bases outside the gene matches: 1. Germline CDR1 and CDR2: SQVTM and ANQGSEA. This CDR3 is 12 amino acids long. CDR3 nucleotide sequence: TGCAGCGTTGGGACTAGCGTCTACGAGCAGTACTTC. Amino acid sequence: CSVGTSVYEQYF.